This T cell receptor (beta chain) was recorded in a study of molecular identifiers for immune sequencing clone quantification (dated by TCRdb to 2016 to 2018). In terms of the full investigation: For a replicate experiment, RNA from around 20,000 or 100,000 naive CD8 T cells was divided into five aliquots, and four of the five aliquots were sequenced. CD8 T cells were used in a methods study to benchmark molecular-identifier clustering-based TCR repertoire sequencing (MIDCIRS) and TCR RNA copy counting. Overall study results and their limits: The naive libraries included spiked-in Jurkat TCR RNA (over nine copies' worth), and this RNA is not part of the donor repertoire. In CMV-specific effector cells, over 99% of molecules were held by clones above 20 RNA copies, whereas under 1% of molecules were held by such clones in naive cells. When barcode sub-clustering was omitted, TCR diversity was inflated by chimeric consensus sequences, with chimeras reaching as high as 47%. Highly expanded clone sizes could be underestimated if identical TCR molecules share a barcode. Spiked-in Jurkat TCR RNA equal to a single cell's worth was reported to be detectable even within one million naive CD8 T cells. Modeling estimated around 3.2 recovered TCR RNA copies per cell, compared with roughly 10 by digital PCR, which implies about 30% capture efficiency.

Libraries of naive CD8 T cells were built from around 20,000 to 1,000,000 sorted cells, with 10%, 30% or 50% of the purified RNA used. On a BD FACSAria II, naive CD8 T cells were FACS-sorted as CD8+CD4-CCR7+CD45RA+ and collected into RLT Plus buffer. To test detection sensitivity, Jurkat RNA equivalent to more than 9 TCR copies was spiked into samples of roughly 18,000-1,000,000 naive CD8 T cells. Enrichment of CD8 T cells was performed with RosetteSep CD8+ T Cell Enrichment Cocktail and Ficoll-Paque, after which ACK red cell lysis was carried out. Library generation was performed with PCR. TCRdb shows the sequencer as NextSeq 500. Bulk TCR libraries were prepared as previously described, using TCR primers listed in Table S5. The Qiagen AllPrep DNA/RNA kit was used to purify total RNA. Before any analysis, reads coming from multiple sequencing runs of the same library were combined into one pool. For the original study's pipeline: Reads were retained only if the reads had an exact TCR constant sequence, and the retained reads were trimmed to 150 nt and grouped according to their 12-nt molecular barcodes. Reads inside each barcode group were sub-clustered using a 15% Levenshtein threshold, and a quality-weighted consensus sequence was constructed for each RNA molecule. Non-functional sequences were discarded, and so were lower-count sequences lying one edit away from another sequence. On the basis of fitting two negative binomial distributions, barcode sub-clusters with fewer than 20% of the maximum read count were discarded. In TCRdb, the public reads were trimmed at Q25 with fastp and aligned with MiXCR, with productive beta chains retained. Identical CDR3 protein sequences are pooled into one entry, listed with their most common genes and DNA. These V and J calls rely on TCRdb rather than the paper's analysis. The sample table holds roughly 93,000 distinct CDR3 sequences, of which roughly 25% were seen once. 0.78% of the sample goes to the ten largest clones.

In its sample, this clonotype was seen once. The antigen this receptor binds is unknown. Base-call qualities are not available, and no considerably larger clone is one nucleotide away. A single read offers scant evidence. From the cysteine through the phenylalanine, the CDR3 covers 14 amino acids. Of all the DNA, just the CDR3 is kept, 42 bases in frame from base 1. The germline V gene yields MDHEN for CDR1 and SYDVKM for CDR2. V is cut back by 4 bases and J by 2 bases, with 2 bases in the junction unmatched. The sequence came from a human donor in good health. Some libraries in this study had Jurkat cell RNA spiked in. The sequenced material came from naive CD8+ T cells from blood, with Jurkat cell RNA spiked in. This specimen's cell subset or site label, per the study, means: FACS-sorted CD8+CD4-CCR7+CD45RA+ naive T cells. Recombination linked TRBV28 to TRBJ2-1; 7 central bases correspond to TRBD2. The bases are TGTGCCAGCAGTTACCGGGGGGCCTACAATGAGCAGTTCTTC. Its protein is CASSYRGAYNEQFF.